A single sample gave rise to the 2 T cell receptor beta chains below, sequenced in a study of technical replicates of blood from a few donors (dated by TCRdb to the late 2010s). Libraries came from the immunoSEQ multiplex PCR assay. Imported from immuneACCESS, the table was reduced by TCRdb to in-frame sequences with V and J called. These copies leave out some clones; in studies compared against another copy, an unresolved V gene accounts for under half, and the cause of the remainder is not known. Counted in this sample were about 94,000 clones; 95% of them appeared once. The top ten hold 0.2% to 0.25% of the sample. Sequencing used T cells isolated from PBMCs. These receptors originate from a human donor in good health.

The chain has TRBV19 and TRBJ2-3, with D tentatively TRBD2 (6 bases). Germline V gene lookup returns CDR1 LNHDA and CDR2 SQIVND (reference sequence). The CDR3 contains 14 residues. V lost 4 bases and J lost 3, with 11 bases in between. CDR3 amino acids: CASSSGRGTDTQYF. In DNA, the CDR3 is TGTGCCAGTAGTAGTGGCCGGGGGACAGATACGCAGTATTTT. Using reference TRBV19 and TRBJ2-3 for the parts outside the CDR3, the full variable domain is DGGITQSPKYLFRKEGQNVTLSCEQNLNHDAMYWYRQDPGQGLRLIYYSQIVNDFQKGDIAEGYSVSREKKESFPLTVTSAQKNPTAFYLCASSSGRGTDTQYFGPGTRLTVL.

The chain links TRBV9 to TRBJ2-1; the match to TRBD2 covers 8 bases. This CDR3 region has 16 residues. Germline values: CDR1 SGDLS, CDR2 YYNGEE. The V segment lost 3 bases and the J segment 2 bases; nucleotides outside the gene matches: 7. CDR3 region: CASSEGLGPTYNEQFF. The CDR3 bases are TGTGCCAGCAGCGAGGGACTAGGGCCTACCTACAATGAGCAGTTCTTC.